These T cell receptor beta chains were read from a single sample in a study of cytomegalovirus exposure and HLA in healthy donors. The data were produced by immunoSEQ multiplex PCR, yet TCRdb's version contains in-frame clones alone and is incomplete. This listing includes 150,000 to 200,000 clones. Material: PBMCs. The receptors here all came from a man in his thirties or forties in good health and CMV-seronegative. The conserved cysteine and the conserved F or W are not part of the CDR3 here.

>TRBV12-5
ASGLPIRDSGYT
>TRBV5-8
ASSLAPGITEAF
>TRBV4-1
ASSPLAGDETQY
>TRBV2
ASSVERGNQPQH
>TRBV14
ASSPRSSYEQY
>TRBV30
AWIGLAGADTQY
>TRBV11-2
ASSLDAPGQGIYEQY
>TRBV5-4
ASSFQRHSYNEQF
>TRBV28
ASSLLRQGPIRQY
>TRBV5-1
ASSPDRLGSYNEQF
>TRBV5-1
ASSRDRVSGYT
>TRBV18
ASWEGSSNYGYT
>TRBV30
AWSETGLAGGSGTGELF
>TRBV6-5
ASSPGDRVVEAF
>TRBV5-1
ASSEEGYEQY
>TRBV4-1
ASSQGRGPGNTIY
>TRBV19
ASSIFALGQGFSYEQY
>TRBV5-5
ASSGLLAGGNEQY
>TRBV4-2
ASSFTGSNYGYT
>TRBV18
ASSPLGQLEAF
>TRBV5-1
ASSLGGLADPPYEQY
>TRBV30
AWIVYRDGNTEAF
>TRBV27
ASTPGQVFFNEQF
>TRBV6-5
ASSYYDSREAF
>TRBV15
ATSRDVLEQF
>TRBV15
ATSPRALPGGYT
>TRBV5-1
ASSPEVANYGYT
>TRBV19
ASSIRVGQRGMGAF
>TRBV2
ASSENIQGSEQY
>TRBV11-2
ASSLSAAQAGYT
>TRBV11-2
ASSPRVTSYEQY
>TRBV10-3
AISDRRGRESYEQY
>TRBV9
ASSVGGQGAGETQY
>TRBV4-3
ASSSGADARNEQF
>TRBV11-3
ASSRGQGNGLGGEQY
>TRBV5-4
ASSLASDRYEQY
>TRBV5-5
ASSKTGLNTEAF
>TRBV6-1
ASTMDRIVYGYT
>TRBV4-3
ASSQAGLAGTAYEQY
>TRBV6-5
ASSRAGSTDTQY
>TRBV7-3
ASSFVPKGLAGTDTQY
>TRBV7-2
ASSLAAGPSTDTQY
>TRBV28
ASSRPDRAEAF
>TRBV27
ASSTYGGRRYNEQF
>TRBV4-2
ASSHLDTSDTQY
>TRBV2
ASRRQGSDYGYT
>TRBV5-4
ASRKQGDYGYT
>TRBV7-8
ASSQSLTGSYEQY
>TRBV9
ASSVEGLAGNEQF
>TRBV5-6
ASSLGRDNEQF
>TRBV19
ASSIVADGANQPQH
>TRBV12-5
ASGPFGWAGEQY
>TRBV7-2
ASSLGLSGANVLT
>TRBV5-1
ASSLQEGGGNEQF
>TRBV15
ATSRGDGLADRSSYEQY